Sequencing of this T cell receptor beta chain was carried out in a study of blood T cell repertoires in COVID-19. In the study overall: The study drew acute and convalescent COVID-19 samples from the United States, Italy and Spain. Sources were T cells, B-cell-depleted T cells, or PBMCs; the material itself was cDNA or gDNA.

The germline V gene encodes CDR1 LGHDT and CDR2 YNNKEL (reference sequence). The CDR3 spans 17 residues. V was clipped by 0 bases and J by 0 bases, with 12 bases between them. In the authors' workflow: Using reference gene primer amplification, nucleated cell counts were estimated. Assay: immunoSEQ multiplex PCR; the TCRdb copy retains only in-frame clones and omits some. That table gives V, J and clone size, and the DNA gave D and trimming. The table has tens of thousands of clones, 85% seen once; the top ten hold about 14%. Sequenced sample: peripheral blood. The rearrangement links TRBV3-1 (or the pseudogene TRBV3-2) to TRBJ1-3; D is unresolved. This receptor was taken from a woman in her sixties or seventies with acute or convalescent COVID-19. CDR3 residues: CASSQEGWAASGNTIYF. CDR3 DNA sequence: TGTGCCAGCAGCCAAGAAGGTTGGGCCGCCTCTGGAAACACCATATATTTT.